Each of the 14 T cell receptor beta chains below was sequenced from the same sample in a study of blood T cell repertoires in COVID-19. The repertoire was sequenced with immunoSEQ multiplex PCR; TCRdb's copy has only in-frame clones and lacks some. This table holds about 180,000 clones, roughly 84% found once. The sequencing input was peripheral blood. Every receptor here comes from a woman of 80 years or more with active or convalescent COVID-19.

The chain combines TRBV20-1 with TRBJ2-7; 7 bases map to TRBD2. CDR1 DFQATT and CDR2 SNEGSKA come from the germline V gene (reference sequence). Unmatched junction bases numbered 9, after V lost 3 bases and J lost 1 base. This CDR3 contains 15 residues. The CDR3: CSASTSDVFSYEQYF. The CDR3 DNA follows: TGCAGTGCTAGTACTAGCGATGTCTTTTCCTACGAGCAGTACTTC.

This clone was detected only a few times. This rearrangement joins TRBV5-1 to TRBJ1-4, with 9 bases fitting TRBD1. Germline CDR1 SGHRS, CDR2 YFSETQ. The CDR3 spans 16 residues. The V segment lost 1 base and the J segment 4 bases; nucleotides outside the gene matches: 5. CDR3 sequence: CASSLTGGAINEKLFF. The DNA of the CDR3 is TGCGCCAGCAGCTTGACAGGGGGCGCAATTAATGAAAAACTGTTTTTT.

This CDR3 reads CASSRGVEQYF. The CDR3 coding sequence is TGTGCCAGCAGCCGGGGGGTCGAGCAGTACTTC. This sequence joins TRBV11-2 and TRBJ2-7; 7 bases are a match to TRBD2. The CDR3 runs to 11 residues. V was clipped by 5 bases and J by 6 bases; unmatched bases: 1. Germline CDR1 and CDR2: SGHAT and FQNNGV.

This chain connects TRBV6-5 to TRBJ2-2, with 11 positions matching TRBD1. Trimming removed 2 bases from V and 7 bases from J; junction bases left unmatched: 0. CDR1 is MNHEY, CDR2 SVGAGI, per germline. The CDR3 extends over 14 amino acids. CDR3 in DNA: TGTGCCAGCAGTTACGGGACAGGGGGCGGGGAGCTGTTTTTT. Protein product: CASSYGTGGGELFF.

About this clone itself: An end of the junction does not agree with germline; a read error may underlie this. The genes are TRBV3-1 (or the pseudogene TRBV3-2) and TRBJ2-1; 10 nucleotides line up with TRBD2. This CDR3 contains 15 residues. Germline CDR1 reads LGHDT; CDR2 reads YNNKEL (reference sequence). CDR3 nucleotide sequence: TGTGCCAGCACCCAAAAATCGGAGCTAGCGGGAGTTCAGTTCTTC. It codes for CASTQKSELAGVQFF.

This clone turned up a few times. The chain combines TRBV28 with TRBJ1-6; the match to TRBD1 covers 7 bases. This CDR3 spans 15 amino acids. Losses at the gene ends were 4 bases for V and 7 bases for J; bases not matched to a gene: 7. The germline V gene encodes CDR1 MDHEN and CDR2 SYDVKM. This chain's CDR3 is CASSSTGERNSPLHF. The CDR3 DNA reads TGTGCCAGCAGTTCTACAGGGGAGAGGAATTCACCCCTCCACTTT.

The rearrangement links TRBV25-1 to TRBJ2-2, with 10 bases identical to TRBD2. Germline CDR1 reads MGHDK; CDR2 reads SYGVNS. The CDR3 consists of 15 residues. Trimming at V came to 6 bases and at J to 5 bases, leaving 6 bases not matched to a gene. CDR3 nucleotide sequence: TGTGCCAGCAGCCGACTAGCGGGTCGAACCGGGGAGCTGTTTTTT. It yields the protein CASSRLAGRTGELFF.

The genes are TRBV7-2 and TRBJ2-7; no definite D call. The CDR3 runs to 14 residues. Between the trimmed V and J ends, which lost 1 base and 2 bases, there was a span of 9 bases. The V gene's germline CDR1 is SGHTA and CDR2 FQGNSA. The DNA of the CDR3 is TGTGCCAGCAGCTTAGTTGGGCCTCCCTACGAGCAGTACTTC. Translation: CASSLVGPPYEQYF.

The CDR3: CASSLEVGAGAHEQYF. DNA of the CDR3: TGTGCCAGCAGCTTAGAGGTCGGGGCGGGGGCACACGAGCAGTACTTC. The rearrangement uses TRBV7-3 and TRBJ2-7; D is perhaps TRBD2 (7 bases). Trimming removed 2 bases from V and 5 bases from J, with 19 bases in between. Per germline, CDR1 SGHTA and CDR2 FQGTGA. This CDR3 spans 16 amino acids.

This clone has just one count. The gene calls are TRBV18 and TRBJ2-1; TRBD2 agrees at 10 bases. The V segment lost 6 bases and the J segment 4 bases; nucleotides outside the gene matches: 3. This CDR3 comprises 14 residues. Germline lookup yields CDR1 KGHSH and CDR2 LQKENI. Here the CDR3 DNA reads TGTGCCAGCTCCCTAGCGGGAGTGTACAATGAGCAGTTCTTC. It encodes CASSLAGVYNEQFF.

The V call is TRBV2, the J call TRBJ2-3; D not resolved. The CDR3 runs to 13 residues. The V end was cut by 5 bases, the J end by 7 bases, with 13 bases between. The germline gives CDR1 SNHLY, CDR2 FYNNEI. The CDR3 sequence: CASSSGSSNTQYF. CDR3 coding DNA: TGTGCCAGCAGTTCCGGGTCCTCCAATACGCAGTATTTT.

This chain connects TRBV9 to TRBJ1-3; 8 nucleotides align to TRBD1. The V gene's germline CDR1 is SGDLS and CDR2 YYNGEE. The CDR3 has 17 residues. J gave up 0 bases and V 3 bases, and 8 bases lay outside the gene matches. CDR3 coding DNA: TGTGCCAGCAGCGCTAGACAGGGGCCCAGCTCTGGAAACACCATATATTTT. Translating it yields CASSARQGPSSGNTIYF. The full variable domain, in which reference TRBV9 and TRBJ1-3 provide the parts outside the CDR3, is DSGVTQTPKHLITATGQRVTLRCSPRSGDLSVYWYQQSLDQGLQFLIQYYNGEERAKGNILERFSAQQFPDLHSELNLSSLELGDSALYFCASSARQGPSSGNTIYFGEGSWLTVV.

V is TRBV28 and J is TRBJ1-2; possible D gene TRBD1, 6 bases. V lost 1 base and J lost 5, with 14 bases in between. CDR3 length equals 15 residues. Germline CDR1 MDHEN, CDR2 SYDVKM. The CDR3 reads CASSLSRGAGYGYTF. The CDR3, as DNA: TGTGCCAGCAGTTTATCCCGGGGGGCAGGGTATGGCTACACCTTC.

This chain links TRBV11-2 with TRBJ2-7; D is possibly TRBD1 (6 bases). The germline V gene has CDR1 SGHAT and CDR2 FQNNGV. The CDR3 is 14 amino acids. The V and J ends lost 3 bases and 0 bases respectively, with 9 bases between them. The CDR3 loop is CASSFQDSSYEQYF. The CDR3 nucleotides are TGTGCCAGCAGCTTTCAGGACAGCTCCTACGAGCAGTACTTC. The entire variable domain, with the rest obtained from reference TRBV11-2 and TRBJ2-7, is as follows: EAGVAQSPRYKIIEKRQSVAFWCNPISGHATLYWYQQILGQGPKLLIQFQNNGVVDDSQLPKDRFSAERLKGVDSTLKIQPAKLEDSAVYLCASSFQDSSYEQYFGPGTRLTVT.